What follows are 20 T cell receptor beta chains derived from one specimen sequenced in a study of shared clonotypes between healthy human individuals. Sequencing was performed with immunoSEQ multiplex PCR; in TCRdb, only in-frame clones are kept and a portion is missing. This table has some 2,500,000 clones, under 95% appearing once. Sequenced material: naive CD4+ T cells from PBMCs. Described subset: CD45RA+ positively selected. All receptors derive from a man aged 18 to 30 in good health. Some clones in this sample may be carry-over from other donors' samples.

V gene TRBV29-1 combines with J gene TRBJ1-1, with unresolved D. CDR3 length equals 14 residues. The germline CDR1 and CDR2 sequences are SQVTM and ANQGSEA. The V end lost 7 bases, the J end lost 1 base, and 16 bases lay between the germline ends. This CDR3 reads CSGMGWIQNTEAFF. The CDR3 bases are TGCAGCGGGATGGGGTGGATCCAGAACACTGAAGCTTTCTTT.

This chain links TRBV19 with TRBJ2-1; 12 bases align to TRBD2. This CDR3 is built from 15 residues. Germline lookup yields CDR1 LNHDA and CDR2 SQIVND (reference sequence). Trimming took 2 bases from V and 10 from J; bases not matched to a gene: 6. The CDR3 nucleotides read TGTGCCAGTAGTATATTACTAGCGGGAGGTACAGAGCAGTTCTTC. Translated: CASSILLAGGTEQFF.

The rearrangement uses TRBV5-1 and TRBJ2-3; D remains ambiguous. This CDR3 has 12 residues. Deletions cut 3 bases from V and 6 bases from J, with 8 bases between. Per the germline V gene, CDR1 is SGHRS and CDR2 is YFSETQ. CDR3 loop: CASSSFGDTQYF. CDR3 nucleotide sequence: TGCGCCAGCAGCTCTTTTGGGGATACGCAGTATTTT.

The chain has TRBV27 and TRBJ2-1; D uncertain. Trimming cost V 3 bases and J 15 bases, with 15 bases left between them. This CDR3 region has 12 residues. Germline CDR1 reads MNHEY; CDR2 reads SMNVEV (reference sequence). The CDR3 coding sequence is TGTGCCAGCAGTTTCTCCGGCAGGTCAACGTTCTTC. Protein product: CASSFSGRSTFF.

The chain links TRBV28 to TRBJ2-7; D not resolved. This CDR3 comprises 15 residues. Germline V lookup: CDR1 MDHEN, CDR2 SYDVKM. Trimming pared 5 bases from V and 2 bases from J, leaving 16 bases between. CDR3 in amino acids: CASSPPGSLTYEQYF. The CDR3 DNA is TGTGCCAGCAGTCCTCCCGGATCCCTGACCTACGAGCAGTACTTC.

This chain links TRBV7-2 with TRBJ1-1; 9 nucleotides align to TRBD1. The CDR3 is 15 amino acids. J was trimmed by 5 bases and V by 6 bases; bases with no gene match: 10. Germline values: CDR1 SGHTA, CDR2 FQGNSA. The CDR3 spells CASRKQGAVGTEAFF. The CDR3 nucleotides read TGTGCCAGCAGAAAACAGGGGGCGGTGGGGACTGAAGCTTTCTTT.

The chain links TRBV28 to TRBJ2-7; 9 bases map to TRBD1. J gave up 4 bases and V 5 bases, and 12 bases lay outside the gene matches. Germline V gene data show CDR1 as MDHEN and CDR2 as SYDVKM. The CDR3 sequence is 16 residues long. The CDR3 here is CASSPPTGGVLYEQYF. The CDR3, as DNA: TGTGCCAGCAGTCCACCTACAGGGGGCGTCTTGTACGAGCAGTACTTC.

The CDR3 nucleotides are TGTGCCAGCACCGAGCAACCGAGCTCCTACGAGCAGTACTTC. It codes for CASTEQPSSYEQYF. The gene calls are TRBV2 and TRBJ2-7; D remains ambiguous. Germline CDR1 and CDR2: SNHLY and FYNNEI. The CDR3 is made up of 14 amino acids. Trimming removed 7 bases at V and 0 bases at J, with 13 bases between.

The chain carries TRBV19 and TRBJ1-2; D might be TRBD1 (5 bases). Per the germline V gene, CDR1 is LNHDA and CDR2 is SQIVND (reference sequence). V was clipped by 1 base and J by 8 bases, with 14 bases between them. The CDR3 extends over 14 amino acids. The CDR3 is CASSIVLGPNGYTF. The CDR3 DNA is TGTGCCAGTAGTATAGTGCTGGGGCCGAACGGCTACACCTTC.

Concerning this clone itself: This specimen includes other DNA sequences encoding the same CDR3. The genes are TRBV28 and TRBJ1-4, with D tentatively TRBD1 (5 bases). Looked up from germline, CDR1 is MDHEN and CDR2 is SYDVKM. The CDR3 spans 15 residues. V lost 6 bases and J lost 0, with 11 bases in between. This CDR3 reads CASRETGSTNEKLFF. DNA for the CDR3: TGTGCCAGCAGAGAAACAGGTTCAACTAATGAAAAACTGTTTTTT.

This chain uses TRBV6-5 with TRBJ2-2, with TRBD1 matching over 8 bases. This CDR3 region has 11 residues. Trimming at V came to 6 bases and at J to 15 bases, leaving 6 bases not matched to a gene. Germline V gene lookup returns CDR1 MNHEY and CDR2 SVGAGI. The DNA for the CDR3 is TGTGCCAGCAGGGCTTCGGACAGGGTGTTTTTT. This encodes CASRASDRVFF.

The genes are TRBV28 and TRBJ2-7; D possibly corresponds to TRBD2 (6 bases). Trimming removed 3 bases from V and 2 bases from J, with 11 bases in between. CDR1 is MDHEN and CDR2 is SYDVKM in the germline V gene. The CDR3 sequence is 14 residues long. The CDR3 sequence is CASSLLGLAYEQYF. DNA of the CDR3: TGTGCCAGCAGTTTGCTGGGACTTGCCTACGAGCAGTACTTC.

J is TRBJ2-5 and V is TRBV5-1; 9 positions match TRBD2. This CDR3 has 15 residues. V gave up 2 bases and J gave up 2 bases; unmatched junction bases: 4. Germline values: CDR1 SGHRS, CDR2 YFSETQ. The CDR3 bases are TGCGCCAGCAGCTTCTTCAGCGGGGGGCAAGAGACCCAGTACTTC. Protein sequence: CASSFFSGGQETQYF.

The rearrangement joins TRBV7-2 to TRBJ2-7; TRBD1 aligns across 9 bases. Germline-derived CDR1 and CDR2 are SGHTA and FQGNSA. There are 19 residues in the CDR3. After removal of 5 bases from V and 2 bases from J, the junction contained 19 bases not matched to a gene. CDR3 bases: TGTGCCAGCAGCAAACGCCCTTCCCACAGGGGGCGAGGAGCCTACGAGCAGTACTTC. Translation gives CASSKRPSHRGRGAYEQYF.

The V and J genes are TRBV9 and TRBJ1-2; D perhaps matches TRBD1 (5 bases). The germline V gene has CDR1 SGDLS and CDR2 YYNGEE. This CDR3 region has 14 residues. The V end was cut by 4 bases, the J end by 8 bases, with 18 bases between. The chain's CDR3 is CASSSLRQGGGYTF. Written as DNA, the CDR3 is TGTGCCAGCAGCAGTCTGCGCCAGGGCGGGGGCTACACCTTC.

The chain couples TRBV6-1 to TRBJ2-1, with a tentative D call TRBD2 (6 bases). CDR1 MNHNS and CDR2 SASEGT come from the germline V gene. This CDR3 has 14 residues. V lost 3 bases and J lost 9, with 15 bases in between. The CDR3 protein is CASSDRRRGLEQFF. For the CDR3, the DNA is TGTGCCAGCAGTGACAGGAGACGGGGACTTGAGCAGTTCTTC.

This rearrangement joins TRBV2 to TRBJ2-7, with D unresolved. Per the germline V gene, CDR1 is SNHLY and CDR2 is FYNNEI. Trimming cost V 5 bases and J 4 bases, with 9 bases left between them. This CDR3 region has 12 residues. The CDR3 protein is CASSHRFYEQYF. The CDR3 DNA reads TGTGCCAGCAGTCACAGATTTTACGAGCAGTACTTC.

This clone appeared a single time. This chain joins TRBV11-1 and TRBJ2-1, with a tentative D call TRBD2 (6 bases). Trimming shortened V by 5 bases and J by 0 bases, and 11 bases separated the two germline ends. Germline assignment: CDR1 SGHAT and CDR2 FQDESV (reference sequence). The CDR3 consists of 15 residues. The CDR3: CASSDLAHSYNEQFF. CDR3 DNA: TGTGCCAGCAGCGACCTAGCGCACTCCTACAATGAGCAGTTCTTC.

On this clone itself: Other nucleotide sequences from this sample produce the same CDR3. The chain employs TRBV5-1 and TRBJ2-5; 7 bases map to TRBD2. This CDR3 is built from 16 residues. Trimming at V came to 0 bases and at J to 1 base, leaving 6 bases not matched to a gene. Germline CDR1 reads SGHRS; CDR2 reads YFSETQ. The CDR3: CASSLGSGGIQETQYF. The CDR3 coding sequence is TGCGCCAGCAGCTTGGGTTCCGGGGGGATCCAAGAGACCCAGTACTTC.

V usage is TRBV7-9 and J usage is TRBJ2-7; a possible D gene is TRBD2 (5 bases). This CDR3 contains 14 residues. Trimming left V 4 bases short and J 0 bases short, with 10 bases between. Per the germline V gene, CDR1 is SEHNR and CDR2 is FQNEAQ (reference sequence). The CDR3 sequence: CASSYRESSYEQYF. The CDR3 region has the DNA TGTGCCAGCAGCTATCGGGAATCCTCCTACGAGCAGTACTTC.